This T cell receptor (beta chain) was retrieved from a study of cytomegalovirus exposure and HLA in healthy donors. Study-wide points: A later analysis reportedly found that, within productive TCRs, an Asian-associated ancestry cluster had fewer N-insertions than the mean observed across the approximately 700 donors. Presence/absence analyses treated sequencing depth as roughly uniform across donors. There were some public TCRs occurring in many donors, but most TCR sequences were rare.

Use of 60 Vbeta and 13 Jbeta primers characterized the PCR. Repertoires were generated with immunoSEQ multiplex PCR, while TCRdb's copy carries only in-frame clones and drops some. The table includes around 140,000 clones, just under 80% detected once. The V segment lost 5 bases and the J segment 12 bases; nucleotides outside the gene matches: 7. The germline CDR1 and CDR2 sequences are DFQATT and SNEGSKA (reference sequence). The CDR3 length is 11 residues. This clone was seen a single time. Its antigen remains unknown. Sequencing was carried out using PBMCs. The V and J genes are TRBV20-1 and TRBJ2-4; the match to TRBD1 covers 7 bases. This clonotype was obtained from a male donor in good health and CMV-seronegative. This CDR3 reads CSAHIDRDQYF. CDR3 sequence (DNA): TGCAGTGCTCACATAGACAGGGATCAGTACTTC.